This T cell receptor beta chain appears in the sequencing data of a study of cytomegalovirus exposure and HLA in healthy donors. Study-wide results and limits: Approximately 160 TCR beta chains were listed as cytomegalovirus-associated. Among donors in an Asian-associated ancestry cluster, a later analysis reportedly found fewer N-insertions than the roughly 610-donor mean. Accurate HLA-A and HLA-B prediction from TCR beta sequences was reported for most subjects.

Nominally healthy donors provided the samples, though records likely missed some immune exposures. V trimming: 3 bases; J trimming: 3 bases; junction bases outside the gene matches: 2. This CDR3 has 13 amino acids. CDR1 LNHNV and CDR2 YYDKDF come from the germline V gene (reference sequence). Comment on this clone: Its specificity is not known.

It was with 60 Vbeta and 13 Jbeta primers that the PCR ran. Only in-frame clones appear in the TCRdb table, and some are missing; sequencing was by immunoSEQ multiplex PCR. The sample has some 140,000 clones, roughly four fifths seen once. Sequenced: PBMCs. V gene TRBV15 combines with J gene TRBJ2-7, with 7 bases aligning to TRBD1. The origin of this receptor is a female donor in good health and CMV-seropositive. For the CDR3, the DNA is TGTGCCACCAGCAGTAGGGGGCTCTACGAGCAGTACTTC. Its translation is CATSSRGLYEQYF.